Only one count was recorded for the clone carrying this T cell receptor beta chain. Its cognate antigen is unknown. This entry is derived from a study of OX40 agonist ivuxolimab in advanced cancers. About the study: With a range of roughly 23 to 79, age averaged about 58 years, and roughly 80% were male. Study-wide results and caveats: Expanded clones were, on average, more numerous among CD8+ T cells than CD4+. Which antigen the expanded peripheral T cells recognized is unknown.

Method: immunoSEQ multiplex PCR; TCRdb's copy keeps in-frame clones and lacks some. The repertoire has 18,000 or so clones, approximately 80% of them found once; the top ten carry 13%. This CDR3 is built from 12 residues. Germline-derived CDR1 and CDR2 are SGHDN and FVKESK. V lost 4 bases to trimming and J lost 4 bases, with 7 bases between them. Sequenced material: CD4+ or CD8+ T cells sorted from blood, taken in a trial of the OX40 agonist ivuxolimab. This TCR was sampled from an adult with an advanced solid tumor such as melanoma, head and neck, liver or kidney cancer. The chain is built from TRBV14 and TRBJ1-2; D perhaps matches TRBD1 (5 bases). This chain's CDR3 is CASSRQGYGYTF. The CDR3 coding sequence is TGTGCCAGCAGCCGGCAGGGCTATGGCTACACCTTC.